Reported below is one T cell receptor beta chain. This clone was seen a handful of times. The specificity of this receptor is unknown. No base quality information exists; no much larger clone differs at one position. Library preparation used the immunoSEQ multiplex PCR assay. The multiplex PCR relied on a mix of 60 forward primers for TCR Vbeta segments and 13 reverse primers for TCR Jbeta segments. The CDR3 region of rearranged TCR beta genes was amplified from genomic DNA by a multiplex PCR assay. On the Illumina HiSeq System, the amplified TCR beta libraries were sequenced as 87-base-pair reads. The study's own analysis went as follows. A later analysis counted 65 million to 90 million unique TCR beta chains across the 650 to 800 repertoires, and some 11 million of these chains were shared by at least two donors. A nearest-neighbor algorithm error-corrected the raw reads and collapsed the reads into unique sequences, merging closely related sequences to remove PCR and sequencing errors. V, D and J gene segments were assigned by aligning CDR3 sequences to IMGT reference sequences. For a sequence to be retained, a match of at least six nucleotides to both a V gene segment and a J gene segment was required. Rearrangements were classified as productive when the CDR3 lacked stop codons and remained in frame with V and J, and all other rearrangements were classified as non-productive. Following IMGT convention, CDR3 was defined as the stretch from the second conserved V-encoded cysteine up to the conserved J-encoded phenylalanine. The earlier analysis of about 610 of the donors excluded sequences that lacked an unambiguous match to a single V gene segment. An earlier analysis of 587 of the donors called V segments functional above 56.7% productive rearrangements and segregating when the between-donor standard deviation exceeded 5%. A statistical classification framework was built for diagnosing cytomegalovirus status from the catalog of TCR beta chain sequences. In a later analysis, TCR nucleotide sequences were compared against IMGT/GENE-DB human TR gene sequences so that V and J genes could be assigned. Using the TCRdist pipeline, a later analysis assigned CDR3 sequences along with most-parsimonious VDJ recombination scenarios. In a later analysis, every TCR beta chain was defined by the combination of its CDR3 amino acid sequence and its V-gene family, and reads without a unique V-gene family were dropped. A later analysis removed 550 to 700 highly shared, low-generation-probability nucleotide sequences to deal with suspected cross-contamination and a sequencing artifact. In a later analysis, a clonal expansion index was calculated for each public chain from normalized within-repertoire ranks of inferred template counts. In a later analysis, generation probabilities were computed using a VDJ recombination model fitted to out-of-frame rearrangements, and the results were checked against IGoR. In a later analysis, TCR-TCR, TCR-HLA and TCR-CMV co-occurrence was scored with hypergeometric tests, and a repertoire-size bias correction was applied to TCR pairs. To estimate false discovery rates, a later analysis permuted the HLA or CMV assignments 20 times. A later analysis grouped co-occurring TCRs with DBSCAN, adding TCRdist sequence similarity when clustering within HLA-allele-positive subsets. For co-occurrence clustering, repertoires with fewer than 30,000 or more than 120,000 public chains were excluded, along with four to six repertoires with anomalous nucleotide sharing. The table comes from immuneACCESS by way of TCRdb, which keeps in-frame sequences with V and J called. Part of the clones is missing from these tables; in studies checked, under half for an unresolved V gene and the rest for unknown reasons. D and trimming were read from the DNA, whereas the V and J calls and clone size are those reported in that table. The sample profile shows some 190,000 clones; roughly a tenth of them were found once. Roughly 1.4% of the sample is held by the ten biggest clonotypes.

The record originates from a study of cytomegalovirus exposure and HLA in healthy donors (dated by TCRdb to between 2016 and 2019). Turning to the overall study: In an earlier analysis of under 600 of the donors, around 300 Gb of sequence data and some 100 million unique TCR beta sequences from roughly 190 million T cells were reported. Among almost 400 genotyped donors of the cohort, an average of about 240,000 unique TCR beta nucleotide sequences were sequenced per donor, roughly a sixth of them non-productive. Donor age, sex, ethnicity and CMV serostatus were compiled together with the repertoire data. Along with the approximately 670-subject first cohort, a separate validation cohort of over 90 different subjects was used. The study profiled the T cell repertoires of under 850 subjects by immunosequencing and related them to cytomegalovirus serostatus. In an earlier analysis of over 550 of the donors, high-throughput TCR beta sequencing was used to judge whether each TCR beta V gene segment behaved as functional or pseudogenic. Every discovery cohort repertoire had been produced on one sequencing platform. Class I and class II HLA loci were covered by the typing at four-digit resolution. The genetic ancestry cluster associated with self-reported Caucasian donors included over 65% of the 300 to 400 genotyped donors. A few DR-DQ haplotypes were treated as single units for association and clustering because of strong linkage in the cohort. Typing coverage varied by locus: roughly 629-640 donors for A, B, C, DRB1 and DQB1; approximately 560 for DQA1; about 570 for DPA1; more than 450 for DPB1. In a later analysis, previously published TCR beta repertoires from about 670 donors were re-analyzed and high-resolution HLA genotyping was added so that TCR occurrence patterns could be studied. The aim of the study was to test whether cataloging public T cell receptors could identify signatures of past pathogen exposure. An early release that covered some 630 HLA-typed donors contained approximately 300 gigabases of sequencing data and 65 million to 100 million unique TCR sequences. To predict cytomegalovirus infection status, the study brought together high-throughput TCR immunosequencing, statistical association of individual TCRs with disease status, and machine learning. A later genetic analysis took genome-wide SNP genotypes for about 65% of the 666 donors and used that subset as a discovery cohort. Rather than using new phenotypic data, the later analysis identified candidate immune exposures from TCR beta sequences and from how often those sequences occurred across donors. What the authors observed across the whole study: Most TCR sequences were observed very rarely across donors, whereas some public TCRs were present in many individuals. According to a later genetic analysis, donors in an Asian-associated ancestry cluster had fewer N-insertions in productive TCRs than the approximately 630-donor mean. Strong co-occurrence of HLA alleles, especially DR and DQ, made assigning TCR associations to individual alleles difficult. The study gave a list of more than 150 TCR beta chains associated with cytomegalovirus. Compared with equally common non-associated chains, HLA-associated TCR beta chains in a later analysis were more clonally expanded and had lower generation probabilities. A further reported finding was that TCR beta sequences accurately predicted the HLA-A and HLA-B alleles for most subjects in the first cohort. HLA typing was unavailable for some donors at each locus, so association tests used only the typed subset. The 87-base-pair reads could not distinguish some IMGT-functional V segments, including TRBV6-2 and TRBV6-3, so those segments were excluded. In a later analysis, the rate of TCR association differed among HLA loci, with DRB1 alleles having the most associated TCRs and HLA-C alleles having the fewest. In a later genetic analysis, a missense DCLRE1C variant was associated with V-gene and J-gene trimming of TCR beta chains, and the association was replicated in an independent cohort. A few of the identified cytomegalovirus-associated TCR beta chains were confirmed in vitro to be specific for cytomegalovirus antigens. A later analysis associated 15,000 to 20,000 TCR beta sequences with specific HLA alleles at a false discovery rate of 0.05. According to a later analysis, most CMV-associated TCR beta chains appeared to be HLA-restricted, and the HLA associations seemed to be driven largely by CMV exposure. CMV serostatus was the only immune exposure information available for the cohort. Over 15 rarely observed V segments, including chromosome 9 orphons, were excluded from the earlier analysis of approximately 500 of the donors because counts were too low. Cytomegalovirus status was reported to be diagnosed by the classifier with high specificity and sensitivity in both the original and validation cohorts. Only TCR beta chains were sequenced in this cohort, and the absence of alpha or paired-chain data limited detectable features. A later analysis reported that several top co-occurrence clusters appeared linked to parvovirus B19, influenza, CMV and Epstein-Barr virus. A cluster of highly shared sequence variants was judged likely to be a technical artifact of the sequencing pipeline. An earlier analysis of approximately 590 of the donors showed that most TCR beta V segments appeared in productive rearrangements either about 87% or about 30% of the time, which broadly matched IMGT annotations. Linkage disequilibrium might explain the correlated functional status among segregating V segments, but an unknown experimental factor could not be ruled out. The presence/absence analyses assumed that sequencing depth was roughly uniform across donors, and that assumption may not be true. According to the authors, the approach could potentially be generalized to other disease states and immunological phenotypes.

The cohort was made up of under 800 healthy bone marrow donors. All cohort members were sampled while nominally healthy, although unrecorded immune exposures were likely present. The donor was CMV seropositive and belonged to the group of 250 to 300 seropositive cohort members. Every donor gave a peripheral blood sample, and the peripheral blood mononuclear cells from that sample were used for TCR beta sequencing. The Qiagen DNeasy Blood Extraction Kit was used to extract genomic DNA from the blood cell samples. V and J are truncated by 6 bases and 5 bases respectively, leaving an intervening sequence of 14 bases. From the germline V gene, CDR1 is WSHSY and CDR2 is SAAADI. The CDR3 holds 14 amino acids from the cysteine to the phenylalanine. Of all the DNA, just the CDR3 is kept, 42 bases in frame from base 1.

The clonotype comes from a woman aged 25 to 39 in good health and CMV-seropositive. The chain employs TRBV10-2 and TRBJ1-5; a tentative D call is TRBD1 (6 bases match). The sequencing sample was made of PBMCs. The DNA sequence reads TGCGCCAGCAGGGAAACGACAGGTCATCAGCCCCAGCATTTT. It is translated as CASRETTGHQPQHF.